These 6 T cell receptor beta chains originate from one sample sequenced in a study of T cells after yellow fever vaccination. TCRdb re-analysed the 5' RACE reads in MiXCR, keeping a single row per CDR3 protein. The sample carries 95,000 to 150,000 distinct CDR3 sequences, around 9.8% recorded once. This sample comprised CD8+ T cells sorted from PBMCs, obtained on the day of the yellow fever booster vaccination. The source of these receptors is a man aged 18-30 years who received the YFV17D yellow fever vaccine.

There are a few counts of this clonotype. V usage is TRBV25-1 and J usage is TRBJ1-1; D perhaps matches TRBD1 (5 bases). The V gene lost 3 bases and the J gene lost 4 bases, with 12 bases spanning the gap. The germline gives CDR1 MGHDK, CDR2 SYGVNS. The CDR3 length is 14 residues. The CDR3 here is CASSDGRVLTEAFF. The CDR3 bases are TGTGCCAGCAGTGACGGCAGGGTCCTCACTGAAGCTTTCTTT.

A single count supports this clonotype. The CDR3 coding sequence is TGTGCCAGCAGCCCAGGACGGTTTGAAGCTTTCTTT. Its protein is CASSPGRFEAFF. The V and J genes are TRBV6-2 or TRBV6-3 and TRBJ1-1; D is ambiguous. Trimming removed 6 bases at V and 7 bases at J, with 12 bases between. Germline values: CDR1 MNHEY, CDR2 SVGEGT. CDR3 length: 12 amino acids.

A few counts support this clonotype. The rearrangement joins TRBV29-1 to TRBJ2-3; 12 nucleotides align to TRBD2. With 1 base clipped from V and 3 bases from J, the junction kept 11 bases outside the gene matches. This CDR3 is built from 18 residues. Germline V gives CDR1 SQVTM, CDR2 ANQGSEA. The CDR3 DNA sequence: TGCAGCGTTGAAGTCCCGGGACTAGCGGGCGGTGAGACAGATACGCAGTATTTT. The encoded protein is CSVEVPGLAGGETDTQYF.

This clonotype has a handful of counts. The CDR3, as DNA: TGCAGCGCCCGGACAGCTGCCTACGAGCAGTACTTC. This sequence encodes CSARTAAYEQYF. The chain employs TRBV29-1 and TRBJ2-7; perhaps TRBD1 as D (6 bases). Trimming left V 7 bases short and J 2 bases short, with 12 bases between. Germline CDR1 SQVTM, CDR2 ANQGSEA. CDR3 length: 12 amino acids.

This clonotype was seen repeatedly, ten times or more. The chain joins TRBV20-1 to TRBJ1-1; 8 bases line up with TRBD1. With 5 bases clipped from V and 5 bases from J, the junction kept 7 bases outside the gene matches. This CDR3 is 13 amino acids long. CDR1 is DFQATT and CDR2 is SNEGSKA in the germline V gene (reference sequence). This CDR3 is CSARTGGKTEAFF. CDR3 nucleotide sequence: TGCAGTGCTCGAACAGGGGGGAAGACTGAAGCTTTCTTT.

This sequence joins TRBV6-6 and TRBJ2-1, with D possibly TRBD2 on 5 matching bases. V lost 5 bases and J lost 5, with 10 bases in between. The CDR3 spans 13 residues. Germline CDR1 MNHNY, CDR2 SVGAGI (reference sequence). The CDR3 here is CASSRTSDNEQFF. In DNA form, the CDR3 reads TGTGCCAGCAGTCGGACTTCGGACAATGAGCAGTTCTTC.